This record looks at one TCR beta chain sequence and its context. In this sample, this clonotype turned up many times. Its antigen target is currently unknown. The record has no base qualities; no much larger clone is one base away. The sample originates from a study of regulatory T cells in long-lasting Graves disease (dated by TCRdb to about 2021). As for the study more broadly: Newly diagnosed Graves' disease patients had taken antithyroid drugs for less than 3 months. The study was registered as a clinical trial and conducted in China. Patients with persistent Graves' disease were compared with patients with newly diagnosed Graves' disease using TCR sequencing and RNA sequencing of peripheral blood. TCR sequencing covered around 13 persistent and about 20 newly diagnosed Graves' disease patients, around 35 samples in total. Paper-wide results and their limitations: The authors acknowledged the small sample size as a limitation that may reduce accuracy. More public clonotypes were shared among persistent patients (2,741) than among newly diagnosed patients (over 900). Only peripheral blood was studied, because thyroid tissue, the primary lesion, was inaccessible. Persistent Graves' disease patients showed lower TCR Shannon entropy and fewer highly expanded clones than newly diagnosed patients, suggesting clonal expansion. Only the TCR beta chain was sequenced and analyzed.

Receptor libraries were prepared by multiplex PCR. The sequencer listed for this sample is Illumina HiSeq 4000. To build TCR beta libraries, CDR3 regions were amplified by Arm-PCR using iRepertoire HTBI primers. PCR products were gel purified before sequencing. The source study handled its data this way. A total of roughly 65 TRBV and 14 TRBJ segments were identified across samples and were used for gene usage analysis of CDR3 amino acid clonotypes. COPE and FqMerger were used to merge the filtered high-quality paired reads into contigs. Contigs were aligned with BLAST to IMGT TRBV, TRBD and TRBJ reference genes, and CDR3 was defined per IMGT. Any clonotype with a frequency above 0.1% was counted as a highly expanded clone. Shannon entropy was used to measure repertoire diversity, and the Gini coefficient was used to measure V-J evenness. Clonotypes shared by more than one individual were considered public. The raw public data were reprocessed by TCRdb itself: fastp quality trimming at Q25, MiXCR clonotype calling, in-frame beta chains only. Rows are unified per CDR3 protein, each entry keeping the most common DNA and genes. TCRdb, rather than the study authors, made the V and J calls. This sample gives 300,000 to 450,000 distinct CDR3 sequences in total; around 16% of them show up just once. Together, the top ten hold about 20% of the sample.

This specimen's time point label, per the study, means: newly diagnosed GD, antithyroid drugs for less than 3 months. RNA was extracted from PBMCs in TRIzol for both TCR sequencing and RNA sequencing. Graves' disease was diagnosed according to American Thyroid Association guidelines. Patients were recruited from an endocrinology department in Xi'an, China. Each patient gave about 8.1 milliliters of peripheral blood, collected in an EDTA anticoagulant tube. Ficoll Paque Plus density gradient separation was used to isolate PBMCs, and no further T cell sorting was performed. An Agilent 2100 Bioanalyzer and agarose gel were used to check RNA quality, and a NanoDrop 2000 was used to measure RNA concentration. The TCR comes from a female donor with Graves disease. The sample was peripheral blood mononuclear cells (PBMCs), taken at new diagnosis, from a patient treated with antithyroid drugs.

The CDR3 region has the sequence CASGLGGQNTEAFF. The sequenced DNA is TGTGCTAGTGGTTTGGGGGGGCAGAACACTGAAGCTTTCTTT. The sequence is built from TRBV12-5 and TRBJ1-1, and possibly TRBD1, on 6 matching bases. Counted from cysteine to phenylalanine, this CDR3 has 14 amino acids. The retained sequence is limited to the CDR3, 42 bases, with the frame set at the first base. At the junction V is shortened by 1 base and J by 1 base, with 7 bases in between. Reading the germline V gene gives CDR1 LGHNT and CDR2 FRNRAP.